This T cell receptor beta chain was retrieved from a study of Ad26.COV2.S vaccination and SARS-CoV-2 variants. For the study at large: The trial was COV1001 and the donor's arm was Ad26.COV2.S. Intramuscular Ad26.COV2.S doses were given once or twice, 56 days apart.

This clone has only one observation. The treatment denotes: around 19 received Ad26.COV2.S at low or high dose, single or two shots; about five received placebo; per-sample allocation not given. Sampling happened 63 days after the first vaccine or placebo injection. Ad26.COV2.S expressed prefusion-stabilized spike from the original Wuhan strain. The assay was immunoSEQ multiplex PCR, and TCRdb's table has in-frame clones only and misses some. The sample holds roughly 500,000 clones, roughly 85% seen once. V was clipped by 1 base and J by 8 bases, with 14 bases between them. This CDR3 is built from 14 residues. Germline CDR1 and CDR2: LGHNA and YNFKEQ.

This clonotype was obtained from a person between 18 and 65 years old who received the Ad26.COV2.S COVID-19 vaccine or a placebo. Sequencing was performed on peripheral blood, taken in a trial of Ad26.COV2.S vaccine versus placebo. The V and J genes are TRBV4-2 and TRBJ1-1; D might be TRBD1 (5 bases). The CDR3 DNA follows: TGTGCCAGCAGCCAAGCGGTGGGGCCCTGGGAAGCTTTCTTT. It encodes CASSQAVGPWEAFF.